These T cell receptor beta chains were read from a single sample in a study of cytotoxic CD8 clonotypes in ibrutinib-treated CLL. Using immunoSEQ multiplex PCR, the repertoire was profiled, and TCRdb retains in-frame clones only, with some absent. The sample shows about 57,000 clones, 55% to 70% of them seen only once. The starting material was PBMCs, obtained after 24 months of ibrutinib treatment. Every receptor here comes from a human donor with chronic lymphocytic leukemia. The CDR3 runs from the conserved cysteine through the conserved F or W. The D gene is left open where the match is weak. Only some rows state a clone size, as once, few, many or a class for expanded clones.

j_gene: TRBJ2-7
d_gene: .
abundance: .
v_gene: TRBV5-1
CDR3aa: CASSFGRGGSYEQYF
CDR3nt: TGCGCCAGCAGCTTTGGTAGGGGTGGCTCCTACGAGCAGTACTTC

j_gene: TRBJ1-3
d_gene: .
abundance: many
v_gene: TRBV18
CDR3aa: CASSPAVLSGNTIYF
CDR3nt: TGTGCCAGCTCACCCGCGGTACTGTCTGGAAACACCATATATTTT

j_gene: TRBJ1-1
d_gene: .
abundance: .
v_gene: TRBV25-1
CDR3aa: CASSETGLNTEAFF
CDR3nt: TGTGCCAGCAGTGAAACAGGACTGAACACTGAAGCTTTCTTT

j_gene: TRBJ1-1
d_gene: .
abundance: few
v_gene: TRBV7-6
CDR3aa: CASSFLRAGMNTEAFF
CDR3nt: TGTGCCAGCAGCTTTCTCAGGGCGGGGATGAACACTGAAGCTTTCTTT

j_gene: TRBJ1-6
d_gene: TRBD1
abundance: few
v_gene: TRBV9
CDR3aa: CASSVTGVANSPLHF
CDR3nt: TGTGCCAGCAGCGTGACAGGGGTGGCCAATTCACCCCTCCACTTT

j_gene: TRBJ2-5
d_gene: TRBD2
abundance: many
v_gene: TRBV18
CDR3aa: CASSPIPGLAGGPMLQETQYF
CDR3nt: TGTGCCAGCTCACCCATACCGGGACTAGCGGGAGGACCTATGCTCCAAGAGACCCAGTACTTC

j_gene: TRBJ1-1
d_gene: TRBD1
abundance: .
v_gene: TRBV6-5
CDR3aa: CATGGPEAFF
CDR3nt: TGTGCCACAGGGGGCCCTGAAGCTTTCTTT

j_gene: TRBJ2-3
d_gene: TRBD1
abundance: .
v_gene: TRBV5-6
CDR3aa: CASSATGTDTQYF
CDR3nt: TGTGCCAGCAGCGCGACAGGGACAGATACGCAGTATTTT

j_gene: TRBJ2-7
d_gene: .
abundance: .
v_gene: TRBV7-2
CDR3aa: CASSLATLGGDYEQYF
CDR3nt: TGTGCCAGCAGCTTAGCGACACTAGGAGGGGACTACGAGCAGTACTTC

j_gene: TRBJ1-2
d_gene: .
abundance: .
v_gene: TRBV5-1
CDR3aa: CATRGGGDYGYTF
CDR3nt: TGCGCCACCAGGGGAGGCGGCGACTATGGCTACACCTTC

j_gene: TRBJ1-5
d_gene: TRBD1
abundance: few
v_gene: TRBV9
CDR3aa: CASSFGTGRGQPQHF
CDR3nt: TGTGCCAGCAGCTTCGGGACAGGGAGAGGTCAGCCCCAGCATTTT

j_gene: TRBJ1-1
d_gene: .
abundance: .
v_gene: TRBV7-2
CDR3aa: CASSFSGTTEAFF
CDR3nt: TGTGCCAGCAGCTTTTCCGGAACTACTGAAGCTTTCTTT

j_gene: TRBJ1-1
d_gene: .
abundance: .
v_gene: TRBV2
CDR3aa: CASSAGLKNTEAFF
CDR3nt: TGTGCCAGCAGCGCGGGACTCAAGAACACTGAAGCTTTCTTT

j_gene: TRBJ1-4
d_gene: .
abundance: .
v_gene: TRBV2
CDR3aa: CASSVTGGEKLFF
CDR3nt: TGTGCCAGCAGTGTTACGGGAGGCGAAAAACTGTTTTTT

j_gene: TRBJ1-3
d_gene: .
abundance: few
v_gene: TRBV7-5
CDR3aa: CVRSLVSGQDPGNTIYF
CDR3nt: TGTGTCAGAAGCTTAGTTTCCGGACAGGACCCTGGAAACACCATATATTTT

j_gene: TRBJ1-6
d_gene: .
abundance: .
v_gene: TRBV7-9
CDR3aa: CASSLDSSYNSPLHF
CDR3nt: TGTGCCAGCAGCTTGGACAGCTCCTATAATTCACCCCTCCACTTT

j_gene: TRBJ2-7
d_gene: TRBD1
abundance: .
v_gene: TRBV6-6
CDR3aa: CASSPPGQGPEQYF
CDR3nt: TGTGCCAGCAGTCCCCCGGGACAGGGGCCCGAGCAGTACTTC

j_gene: TRBJ1-4
d_gene: .
abundance: .
v_gene: TRBV7-2
CDR3aa: CASSLAGTREKLFF
CDR3nt: TGTGCCAGCAGCTTAGCCGGGACGCGGGAAAAACTGTTTTTT

j_gene: TRBJ2-5
d_gene: TRBD2
abundance: once
v_gene: TRBV28
CDR3aa: CASSFGLAGGYGETQYF
CDR3nt: TGTGCCAGCAGTTTTGGACTAGCGGGAGGCTATGGAGAGACCCAGTACTTC

j_gene: TRBJ2-2
d_gene: .
abundance: .
v_gene: TRBV5-4
CDR3aa: CASSLGGTGELFF
CDR3nt: TGTGCCAGCAGCTTAGGAGGGACCGGGGAGCTGTTTTTT

j_gene: TRBJ2-5
d_gene: TRBD1
abundance: .
v_gene: TRBV5-1
CDR3aa: CASSLAGTVQETQYF
CDR3nt: TGCGCCAGCAGCTTGGCCGGGACAGTCCAAGAGACCCAGTACTTC

j_gene: TRBJ2-2
d_gene: .
abundance: .
v_gene: TRBV29-1
CDR3aa: CSVLTTGTGELFF
CDR3nt: TGCAGCGTACTAACTACAGGGACCGGGGAGCTGTTTTTT

j_gene: TRBJ2-3
d_gene: .
abundance: many
v_gene: TRBV9
CDR3aa: CASSGYTGVTDTQYF
CDR3nt: TGTGCCAGCAGCGGTTACACGGGGGTCACAGATACGCAGTATTTT

j_gene: TRBJ2-1
d_gene: .
abundance: .
v_gene: TRBV20-1
CDR3aa: CSARGAFEQFF
CDR3nt: TGCAGTGCTAGAGGGGCATTTGAGCAGTTCTTC

j_gene: TRBJ2-3
d_gene: TRBD2
abundance: .
v_gene: TRBV4-1
CDR3aa: CASSSSGSTDTQYF
CDR3nt: TGTGCCAGCAGCTCTAGCGGGAGCACAGATACGCAGTATTTT

j_gene: TRBJ2-5
d_gene: TRBD2
abundance: .
v_gene: TRBV29-1
CDR3aa: CSGIAGAVETQYF
CDR3nt: TGCAGCGGTATAGCGGGGGCAGTGGAGACCCAGTACTTC